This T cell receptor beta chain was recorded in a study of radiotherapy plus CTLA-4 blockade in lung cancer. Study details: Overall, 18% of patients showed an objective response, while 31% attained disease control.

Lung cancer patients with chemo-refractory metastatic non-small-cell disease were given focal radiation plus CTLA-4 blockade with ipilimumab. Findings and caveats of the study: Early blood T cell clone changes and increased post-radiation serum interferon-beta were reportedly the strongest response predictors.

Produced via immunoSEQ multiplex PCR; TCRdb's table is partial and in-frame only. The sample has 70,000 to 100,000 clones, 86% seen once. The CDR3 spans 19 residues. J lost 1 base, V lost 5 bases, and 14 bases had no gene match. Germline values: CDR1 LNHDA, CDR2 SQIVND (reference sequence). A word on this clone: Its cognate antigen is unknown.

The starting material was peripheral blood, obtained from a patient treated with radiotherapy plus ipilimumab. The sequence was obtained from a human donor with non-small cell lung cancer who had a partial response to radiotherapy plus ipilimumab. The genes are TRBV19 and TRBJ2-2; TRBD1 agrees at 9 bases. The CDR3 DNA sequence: TGTGCCAGTAGTGCTACACAGGGGGCGCTAGGGATGAACACCGGGGAGCTGTTTTTT. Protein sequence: CASSATQGALGMNTGELFF.